This TCR beta chain was observed in a study of molecular identifiers for immune sequencing clone quantification. Overall study: In replicates, RNA from roughly 21,000 or 96,000 naive CD8 cells was split five ways, four sequenced.

The CD8+CD4-CCR7+CD45RA+ phenotype defined the sorted naive CD8 T cells. Study findings and constraints: Clones with over 20 RNA copies captured over 99% of effector molecules but under 1% of naive ones.

Details on this clonotype: Its antigen is still unknown.

TCRdb recomputed calls from the PCR reads with MiXCR, one row per CDR3 protein. The table lists over 600,000 distinct CDR3 sequences, approximately 20% of them singletons. The CDR3 totals 14 residues. The germline CDR1 and CDR2 sequences are MNHEY and SVGEGT. Trimming removed 2 bases from V and 6 bases from J, with 11 bases in between. The TCR sequence derives from a human donor in good health. Some libraries in this study had Jurkat cell RNA spiked in. This rearrangement joins TRBV6-2 or TRBV6-3 to TRBJ2-1, with a possible D match to TRBD1 (6 bases). The sequenced sample was naive CD8+ T cells from blood, with Jurkat cell RNA spiked in. Subset: FACS-sorted CD8+CD4-CCR7+CD45RA+ naive T cells. The CDR3 spells CASSYGTRCNEQFF. CDR3 DNA: TGTGCCAGCAGTTACGGGACACGGTGCAATGAGCAGTTCTTC.